The rows below give T cell receptor beta chains drawn from one sample of a study of post-analysis software for immune sequencing data. In TCRdb, the PCR reads were re-called with MiXCR into one record per CDR3 protein. The sample contains 650,000 to 850,000 distinct CDR3 sequences, 46% of which appear only once. The sample taken for sequencing was blood. Every receptor here comes from a girl between 5 and 17 years old with multiple sclerosis. Each CDR3 is given without its conserved first and last residue.

j_call: TRBJ1-2
v_call: TRBV7-2
cdr3_aa: ASSWGRIANYGHT

j_call: TRBJ1-2
v_call: TRBV3-1
cdr3_aa: ASSQDAGGSNYGYT

j_call: TRBJ2-7
v_call: TRBV28
cdr3_aa: ASSSAGTSNTYEQY

j_call: TRBJ1-1
v_call: TRBV6-5
cdr3_aa: ASSYAQGGTEAF

j_call: TRBJ1-2
v_call: TRBV5-1
cdr3_aa: ASSFGTGDLGYT

j_call: TRBJ1-2
v_call: TRBV12-3/TRBV12-4
cdr3_aa: ASTSGGGGYT

j_call: TRBJ1-2
v_call: TRBV6-1
cdr3_aa: ASSPARTGDGYT

j_call: TRBJ2-7
v_call: TRBV20-1
cdr3_aa: SARGSGAYEQY

j_call: TRBJ1-2
v_call: TRBV7-9
cdr3_aa: ASRSLQGNYGYT

j_call: TRBJ2-5
v_call: TRBV7-9
cdr3_aa: ASSSTTSGMKY

j_call: TRBJ1-2
v_call: TRBV20-1
cdr3_aa: SARSGQGRGGYT

j_call: TRBJ2-7
v_call: TRBV29-1
cdr3_aa: SVDAGRLYNEQY

j_call: TRBJ2-1
v_call: TRBV28
cdr3_aa: ASGDTLTWDEQF

j_call: TRBJ2-7
v_call: TRBV5-1
cdr3_aa: ASSILDESYKQY

j_call: TRBJ2-2
v_call: TRBV27
cdr3_aa: ASRYTGELF

j_call: TRBJ2-5
v_call: TRBV10-3
cdr3_aa: AISEPPSGTEGRETQY

j_call: TRBJ1-1
v_call: TRBV28
cdr3_aa: ASSFSIRINTEAF

j_call: TRBJ1-2
v_call: TRBV5-6
cdr3_aa: ASSSGTVGGYT

j_call: TRBJ2-5
v_call: TRBV5-1
cdr3_aa: ASSLYGSDLETQY

j_call: TRBJ2-1
v_call: TRBV7-9
cdr3_aa: ASSPGSRDEQF

j_call: TRBJ2-1
v_call: TRBV3-1
cdr3_aa: ASSHRGGGLNEQF

j_call: TRBJ1-2
v_call: TRBV6-6
cdr3_aa: ASSYLGVHYGYT

j_call: TRBJ1-1
v_call: TRBV14
cdr3_aa: ASSQLSNTEAF

j_call: TRBJ2-5
v_call: TRBV6-2/TRBV6-3
cdr3_aa: ASSDLTSGSGETQY

j_call: TRBJ2-4
v_call: TRBV28
cdr3_aa: ASSEPRIAKNIQY

j_call: TRBJ2-7
v_call: TRBV4-3
cdr3_aa: ASSQDVGLLSEQY

j_call: NA
v_call: TRBV20-1
cdr3_aa: SARGGLGDYEQY

j_call: TRBJ2-1
v_call: TRBV7-6
cdr3_aa: ASSLLWTASSYNEQF